Listed here are 27 T cell receptor beta chains from one sample, sequenced in a study of T cells in Graves' hyperthyroidism and ophthalmopathy. It was RNA transcripts that yielded the amplified TCR beta CDR3 regions. First-round RT-PCR targeting the TCR CDR3 was performed with the HTBI primer set. TCRdb ran MiXCR on the multiplex PCR reads and lists one entry per CDR3 protein. There are about 700,000 distinct CDR3 sequences in the sample; 14% occur only once, and roughly 10% lies in the top ten. Sequencing was carried out using blood. These receptors were obtained from a woman between 18 and 29 years old with Graves' hyperthyroidism.

The chain joins TRBV29-1 to TRBJ1-2; no clear D. The CDR3 contains 11 residues. Germline V gene data show CDR1 as SQVTM and CDR2 as ANQGSEA. Between the trimmed V and J ends, which lost 6 bases and 8 bases, there was a span of 13 bases. The CDR3 DNA reads TGCAGCGTCCTTAGGACTCAAGGCTACACCTTC. Protein product: CSVLRTQGYTF.

This clonotype showed up just a few times. One end of the junction does not line up with germline, which may come from a read error. The chain links TRBV5-6 to TRBJ2-7, with D perhaps matching TRBD1 or TRBD2 (5 bases each). Germline loops: CDR1 SGHDT, CDR2 YYEEEE. CDR3 length equals 16 residues. The CDR3 protein is CASSLVLGPRGYGQYF. The DNA for the CDR3 is TGTGCCAGCAGCTTGGTGTTGGGGCCGAGGGGTTACGGGCAGTACTTC.

This clonotype was seen ten or more times. This chain joins TRBV18 and TRBJ1-1, with D unresolved. Germline values: CDR1 KGHSH, CDR2 LQKENI. The CDR3 has 14 residues. Trimming left V 2 bases short and J 1 base short, with 8 bases between. CDR3 DNA sequence: TGTGCCAGCTCACCAGAATGGCAGAACACTGAAGCTTTCTTT. This codes for CASSPEWQNTEAFF. Complete variable domain (other parts from reference TRBV18 and TRBJ1-1): NAGVMQNPRHLVRRRGQEARLRCSPMKGHSHVYWYRQLPEEGLKFMVYLQKENIIDESGMPKERFSAEFPKEGPSILRIQQVVRGDSAAYFCASSPEWQNTEAFFGQGTRLTVV.

The genes are TRBV12-3 or TRBV12-4 and TRBJ2-5, with D possibly being TRBD1 (5 bases). V dropped 6 bases and J dropped 2 bases, with 10 bases sitting between them. This CDR3 comprises 13 residues. The CDR3 sequence is CASSLTEQETQYF. CDR3 DNA sequence: TGTGCCAGCAGCCTGACAGAGCAAGAGACCCAGTACTTC.

This chain links TRBV20-1 with TRBJ1-2, with 8 bases fitting TRBD1. Germline assignment: CDR1 DFQATT and CDR2 SNEGSKA (reference sequence). CDR3 length equals 17 residues. The trim removed 6 bases at V and 3 bases at J, leaving 18 bases unmatched. The CDR3 DNA reads as TGCAGTGCCTCAAATCCTAAAACCGGGACAGGCTACTATGGCTACACCTTC. Its protein product is CSASNPKTGTGYYGYTF.

V and J are TRBV29-1 and TRBJ2-7, with D unclear. The CDR3 extends over 13 amino acids. In germline, CDR1 is SQVTM, CDR2 ANQGSEA. Trimming removed 4 bases from V and 3 bases from J, with 13 bases in between. The CDR3 nucleotides read TGCAGCGTTGCTCCAAGGCAGAACTACGAGCAGTACTTC. Translated, it gives CSVAPRQNYEQYF.

As to this clonotype: This could be a read error, since a much larger clone is one nucleotide away. The rearrangement links TRBV6-2 or TRBV6-3 to TRBJ2-1; D gene uncertain. Germline V gene sequence: CDR1 MNHEY, CDR2 SVGEGT. The CDR3 is made up of 11 amino acids. The V end was cut by 2 bases, the J end by 8 bases, with 4 bases between. In nucleotides, the CDR3 is TGTGCCAGCAGTTACCAGGATGAGCAGTTCTTC. This translates into CASSYQDEQFF.

This clonotype was observed a few times. V usage is TRBV7-9 and J usage is TRBJ2-1, with 14 nucleotides matching TRBD2. V shed 7 bases, J shed 9 bases, and the junction held 8 bases outside the gene matches. The CDR3 sequence is 15 residues long. Germline CDR1 reads SEHNR; CDR2 reads FQNEAQ (reference sequence). CDR3 in DNA: TGTGCCAGCACGTGGACTAGCGGGAGGCCGGGTGAGCAGTTCTTC. Protein product: CASTWTSGRPGEQFF.

This clonotype was seen ten or more times. The chain carries TRBV12-3 or TRBV12-4 and TRBJ2-7; D may be TRBD1 or TRBD2 (6 bases each). The V end was cut by 1 base, the J end by 2 bases, with 12 bases between. The CDR3 has 15 residues. The CDR3 loop is CASSLGGGGTYEQYF. Here the CDR3 DNA reads TGTGCCAGCAGTTTAGGTGGAGGGGGGACCTACGAGCAGTACTTC.

This clonotype showed up just a few times. The chain couples TRBV5-1 to TRBJ2-5; D unclear. The V and J ends lost 5 bases and 7 bases respectively, with 15 bases between them. This CDR3 contains 13 residues. From germline, CDR1 is SGHRS and CDR2 YFSETQ. CDR3: CASRANEDGTQYF. Written as DNA, the CDR3 is TGCGCCAGCAGGGCTAACGAGGACGGGACCCAGTACTTC.

Concerning this clonotype: A read error is possible here, since a much larger clone lies one base away. It is unclear where the CDR3 begins or ends on the DNA, so no DNA is shown, and the CDR3 is as TCRdb lists it. The genes are TRBV24-1 and TRBJ1-5. Inclusive of both ends, the CDR3 amounts to 16 amino acids. Looked up from germline, CDR1 is KGHDR and CDR2 is SFDVKD. The CDR3 is CATSDSWAGGNQPQRF.

With respect to this clonotype: This may be a read error, as it is one base from a much larger clone. V and J are TRBV12-3 or TRBV12-4 and TRBJ2-3; 15 nucleotides match TRBD2. The CDR3 contains 19 residues. After removal of 0 bases from V and 4 bases from J, the junction contained 8 bases not matched to a gene. The CDR3 is CASSLALGLAGGPADTQYF. DNA of the CDR3: TGTGCCAGCAGTTTAGCGCTAGGACTAGCGGGAGGGCCCGCAGATACGCAGTATTTT.

This clonotype was seen at least ten times. The V call is TRBV27, the J call TRBJ1-6; TRBD1 aligns across 8 bases. Trimming removed 2 bases from V and 7 bases from J; junction bases left unmatched: 13. Germline V CDR1 and CDR2: MNHEY, SMNVEV (reference sequence). There are 18 residues in the CDR3. CDR3 sequence reads: CASSLVPLDRDENSPLHF. The CDR3 DNA sequence: TGTGCCAGCAGTTTAGTCCCTTTGGACAGGGACGAAAATTCACCCCTCCACTTT.

The chain has TRBV7-9 and TRBJ2-7, with 7 bases matching TRBD2. Germline CDR1 is SEHNR and CDR2 is FQNEAQ (reference sequence). The ends lost 4 bases at V and 3 bases at J; junction bases unmatched: 9. The CDR3 totals 15 residues. The CDR3: CASSYNYGGFYEQYF. In DNA, the CDR3 is TGTGCCAGCAGCTATAATTACGGGGGGTTCTACGAGCAGTACTTC.

This clonotype was observed a handful of times. This rearrangement joins TRBV4-2 to TRBJ1-5; 8 nucleotides match TRBD1. The J segment lost 2 bases and the V segment lost 2 bases, leaving 5 bases of the junction unmatched. Germline V gene sequence: CDR1 LGHNA, CDR2 YNFKEQ. The CDR3 extends over 16 amino acids. The CDR3 nucleotides are TGTGCCAGCAGCCAAAAAGGGGGACAGGGCAATCAGCCCCAGCATTTT. This translates into CASSQKGGQGNQPQHF.

The gene calls are TRBV6-1 and TRBJ2-2; no clear D gene. The V end was cut by 7 bases, the J end by 4 bases, with 22 bases between. The germline V gene encodes CDR1 MNHNS and CDR2 SASEGT. The length of the CDR3 is 17 residues. The CDR3 loop reads CASTLLRTLKGTGELFF. As DNA, the CDR3 is TGTGCCAGCACCCTTTTAAGAACCCTGAAGGGCACCGGGGAGCTGTTTTTT.

In this sample, this clonotype turned up a few times. V and J are TRBV6-9 and TRBJ2-2; the D gene is possibly TRBD1 (6 bases). The CDR3 consists of 14 residues. Trimming took off 2 bases at V and 6 bases at J, with 10 bases between the two ends. Germline V gives CDR1 MNHGY, CDR2 SVAAGI. The CDR3 loop reads CASSYLGGPGELFF. In DNA, the CDR3 is TGTGCCAGCAGTTATCTAGGGGGACCCGGGGAGCTGTTTTTT.

V usage is TRBV6-2 or TRBV6-3 and J usage is TRBJ1-3; TRBD1 aligns across 8 bases. The J segment lost 2 bases and the V segment lost 2 bases, leaving 5 bases of the junction unmatched. Germline CDR1 is MNHEY and CDR2 is SVGEGT. The CDR3 sequence is 16 residues long. CDR3 bases: TGTGCCAGCAGTTACAGTGACAGGGGTCCTGGAAACACCATATATTTT. It specifies CASSYSDRGPGNTIYF.

A word on this clonotype: At one end, the junction sequence differs from germline, possibly due to a read error. The chain uses TRBV2 and TRBJ1-1; D call uncertain. Germline CDR1 and CDR2: SNHLY and FYNNEI. This CDR3 region has 12 residues. CDR3 DNA: TGTGTCAGCAGTGAAAGGAACACTGAAGCTTTCTTT. Residues: CVSSERNTEAFF.

This clonotype was counted only a few times. This sequence joins TRBV7-9 and TRBJ2-1, with 10 bases matching TRBD2. Germline V gives CDR1 SEHNR, CDR2 FQNEAQ (reference sequence). Trimming removed 6 bases from V and 9 bases from J; junction bases left unmatched: 14. CDR3 size: 16 residues. The CDR3 DNA is TGTGCCAGCAGACCCTTTACTAGCGGGGAGGTGGGTGAGCAGTTCTTC. This codes for CASRPFTSGEVGEQFF.

This sequence joins TRBV29-1 and TRBJ1-5, with 8 positions matching TRBD1. Germline CDR1 is SQVTM and CDR2 is ANQGSEA. J gave up 4 bases and V 6 bases, and 5 bases lay outside the gene matches. This CDR3 is built from 13 residues. CDR3 amino acids: CSVVTGGNQPQHF. CDR3 nucleotide sequence: TGCAGCGTCGTCACAGGGGGGAATCAGCCCCAGCATTTT.

This clonotype was observed at least ten times. The CDR3 reads CASSGLGGSYEQYF. The CDR3 DNA reads as TGTGCCAGCAGTGGACTAGGGGGATCCTACGAGCAGTACTTC. This chain joins TRBV6-1 and TRBJ2-7, with D possibly being TRBD1 or TRBD2 (6 bases each). Per the germline V gene, CDR1 is MNHNS and CDR2 is SASEGT. The CDR3 runs 14 residues. V lost 4 bases and J 1 base, leaving 11 bases between the germline ends.

This chain joins TRBV2 and TRBJ2-2; D is perhaps TRBD1 (5 bases). The V gene's germline CDR1 is SNHLY and CDR2 FYNNEI. V lost 6 bases, J lost 2 bases, and 13 bases lay in between. The CDR3 covers 15 residues. CDR3 loop: CASRWTSYNTGELFF. CDR3 nucleotide sequence: TGTGCCAGCAGGTGGACAAGCTATAACACCGGGGAGCTGTTTTTT.

There are a few counts of this clonotype. Mismatch with germline at one junction end may stem from a read error. The V and J genes are TRBV15 and TRBJ2-7; the D call may be TRBD1 or TRBD2 (5 bases each). In germline, CDR1 is LNHNV, CDR2 YYDKDF (reference sequence). The CDR3 is 16 residues long. The CDR3: CATSRDRDSGYYGQYF. CDR3 nucleotide sequence: TGTGCCACCAGCAGAGATCGTGACAGCGGATACTACGGGCAGTACTTC.

This clonotype was seen repeatedly, ten times or more. V gene TRBV2 combines with J gene TRBJ1-5; D not resolved. The CDR3 has 14 residues. The germline CDR1 and CDR2 sequences are SNHLY and FYNNEI. V lost 6 bases to trimming and J lost 2 bases, with 11 bases between them. This CDR3 is CASSQAGGNQPQHF. Written as DNA, the CDR3 is TGTGCCAGCAGCCAGGCGGGCGGCAATCAGCCCCAGCATTTT. Drawing the rest from reference TRBV2 and TRBJ1-5, the complete variable domain is EPEVTQTPSHQVTQMGQEVILRCVPISNHLYFYWYRQILGQKVEFLVSFYNNEISEKSEIFDDQFSVERPDGSNFTLKIRSTKLEDSAMYFCASSQAGGNQPQHFGDGTRLSIL.

This clonotype was counted many times. CDR3 protein: CASTVGFEQFF. The CDR3 DNA reads as TGTGCCAGCACCGTAGGGTTTGAGCAGTTCTTC. This rearrangement joins TRBV28 to TRBJ2-1; the D is unclear. The V and J ends lost 7 bases and 9 bases respectively, with 10 bases between them. CDR3 size: 11 residues. CDR1 MDHEN and CDR2 SYDVKM come from the germline V gene.

This clonotype was observed many times. This sequence joins TRBV27 and TRBJ2-5; 15 bases are a match to TRBD2. Germline V lookup: CDR1 MNHEY, CDR2 SMNVEV (reference sequence). This CDR3 contains 20 residues. The junction had 15 bases not matched to a gene; V was cut back by 3 bases and J by 4 bases. This chain's CDR3 is CASSFTLPGLAGGWSETQYF. CDR3 DNA sequence: TGTGCCAGCAGTTTCACTCTGCCGGGACTAGCGGGAGGTTGGTCAGAGACCCAGTACTTC.